This record looks at one TCR beta chain sequence and its context. Participants were aged 18 to 89 years from 20 to 30 US areas. This CDR3 is 14 amino acids long. Unmatched junction bases numbered 7, after V lost 5 bases and J lost 5 bases. The V gene's germline CDR1 is KGHSH and CDR2 LQKENI. This table comes from immunoSEQ multiplex PCR, and its TCRdb copy is limited to in-frame clones, with some not included. This sample yields 250,000 to 400,000 clones, of which around 87% are seen a single time; over 4% belongs to the top ten. This entry belongs to a study of blood T cell repertoires in COVID-19. At the level of the study: PBMCs, B-cell-depleted T cells, or T cells were the source of the cDNA or gDNA that made up the material.

The chain employs TRBV18 and TRBJ2-5; the match to TRBD1 covers 8 bases. The sequence came from a woman in her 30s who had recovered from COVID-19. Sequenced: PBMCs or T cells enriched from blood (not recorded which). The CDR3 bases are TGTGCCAGCTCAGCAACAGGGGGTGGCGAGACCCAGTACTTC. Amino acids: CASSATGGGETQYF.